Given below is one T cell receptor (beta chain) in context. The study used treatment-naive patients who had stable or active relapsing-remitting disease as multiple sclerosis controls. CDR1 and CDR2 from the germline V gene are SEHNR and FQNEAQ (reference sequence). The CDR3 has 15 amino acids. Between the trimmed V and J ends, which lost 2 bases and 7 bases, there was a span of 12 bases. About 0.45 to 1 ug RNA was reverse transcribed with random hexamers. Amplification of TCR beta CDR3 across 54 Vbeta and 13 Jbeta was performed with immunoSEQ multiplex PCR. From the immunoSEQ multiplex PCR reads, TCRdb called clonotypes with MiXCR, one entry per CDR3 protein. The sample yields about 300,000 distinct CDR3 sequences, approximately 90% seen once. These data come from a study of CD8 T cells in Susac syndrome.

The specimen sequenced was CD8+ T cells from PBMCs. This chain links TRBV7-9 with TRBJ1-6; maybe TRBD1 (5 bases). The TCR originated in a human donor with multiple sclerosis. In nucleotides, the CDR3 is TGTGCCAGCAGCTTATGGGGGGTTGGGAATTCACCCCTCCACTTT. It yields the protein CASSLWGVGNSPLHF.